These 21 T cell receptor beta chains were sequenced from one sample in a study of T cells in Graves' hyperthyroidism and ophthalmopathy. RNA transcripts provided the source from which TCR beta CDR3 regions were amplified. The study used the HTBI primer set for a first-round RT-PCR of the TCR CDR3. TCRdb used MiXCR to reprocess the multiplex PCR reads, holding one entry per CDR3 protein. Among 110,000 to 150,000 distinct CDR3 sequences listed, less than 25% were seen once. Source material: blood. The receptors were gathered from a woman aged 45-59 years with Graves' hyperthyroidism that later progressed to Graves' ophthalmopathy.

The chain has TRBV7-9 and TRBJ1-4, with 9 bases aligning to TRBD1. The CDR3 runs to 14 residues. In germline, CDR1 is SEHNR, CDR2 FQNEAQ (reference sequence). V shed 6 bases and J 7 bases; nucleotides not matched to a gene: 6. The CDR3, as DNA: TGTGCCAGCAGAAGAACAGGGGGCAGTGAAAAACTGTTTTTT. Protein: CASRRTGGSEKLFF. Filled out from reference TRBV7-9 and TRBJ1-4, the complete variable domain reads DTGVSQNPRHKITKRGQNVTFRCDPISEHNRLYWYRQTLGQGPEFLTYFQNEAQLEKSRLLSDRFSAERPKGSFSTLEIQRTEQGDSAMYLCASRRTGGSEKLFFGSGTQLSVL.

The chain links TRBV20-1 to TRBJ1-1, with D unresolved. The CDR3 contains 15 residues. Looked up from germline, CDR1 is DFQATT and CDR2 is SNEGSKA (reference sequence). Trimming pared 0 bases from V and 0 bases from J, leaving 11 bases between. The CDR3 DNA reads TGCAGTGCTAGAGATTATTCAGCCATGAACACTGAAGCTTTCTTT. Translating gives CSARDYSAMNTEAFF.

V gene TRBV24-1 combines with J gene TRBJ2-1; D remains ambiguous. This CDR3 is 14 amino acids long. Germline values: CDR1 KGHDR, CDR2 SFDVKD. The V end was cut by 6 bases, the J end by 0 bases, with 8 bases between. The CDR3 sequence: CATSFSSSYNEQFF. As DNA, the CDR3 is TGTGCCACCAGTTTTAGTAGCTCCTACAATGAGCAGTTCTTC.

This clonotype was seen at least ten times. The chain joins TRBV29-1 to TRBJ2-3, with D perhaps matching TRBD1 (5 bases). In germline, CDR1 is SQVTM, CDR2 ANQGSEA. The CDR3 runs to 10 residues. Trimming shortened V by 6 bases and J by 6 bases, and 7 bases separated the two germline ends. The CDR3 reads CSVGLDTQYF. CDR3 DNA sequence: TGCAGCGTGGGGCTTGATACGCAGTATTTT.

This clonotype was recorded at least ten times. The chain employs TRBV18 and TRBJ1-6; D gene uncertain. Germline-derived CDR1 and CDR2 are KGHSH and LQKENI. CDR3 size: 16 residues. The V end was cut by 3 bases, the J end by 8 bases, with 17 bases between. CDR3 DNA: TGTGCCAGCTCACCGAGGATGGCGGTGGGTGATTCACCCCTCCACTTT. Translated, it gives CASSPRMAVGDSPLHF.

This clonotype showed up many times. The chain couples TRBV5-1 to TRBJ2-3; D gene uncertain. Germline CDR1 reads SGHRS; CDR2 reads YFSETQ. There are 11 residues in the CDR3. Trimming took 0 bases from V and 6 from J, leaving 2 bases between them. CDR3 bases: TGCGCCAGCAGCTTGGGCGATACGCAGTATTTT. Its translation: CASSLGDTQYF.

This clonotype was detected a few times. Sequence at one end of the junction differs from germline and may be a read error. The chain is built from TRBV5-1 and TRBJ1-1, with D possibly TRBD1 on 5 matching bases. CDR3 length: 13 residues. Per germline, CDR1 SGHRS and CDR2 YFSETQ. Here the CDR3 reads CASCLGGGTEAFF. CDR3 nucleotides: TGCGCCAGCTGCTTGGGGGGGGGAACTGAAGCTTTCTTT.

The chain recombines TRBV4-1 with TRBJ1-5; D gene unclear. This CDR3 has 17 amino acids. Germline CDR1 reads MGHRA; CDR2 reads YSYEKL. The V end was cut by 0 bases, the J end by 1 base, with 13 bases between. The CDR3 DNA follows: TGCGCCAGCAGCCAAGATCCCCAGGTAGGAAGCAATCAGCCCCAGCATTTT. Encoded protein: CASSQDPQVGSNQPQHF.

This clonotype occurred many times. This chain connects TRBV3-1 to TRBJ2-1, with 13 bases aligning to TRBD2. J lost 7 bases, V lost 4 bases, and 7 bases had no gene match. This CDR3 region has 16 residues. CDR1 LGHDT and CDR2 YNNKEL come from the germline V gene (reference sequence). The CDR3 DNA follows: TGTGCCAGCAGCCCTTCGGCGGGACTAGCGGGAAATGAGCAGTTCTTC. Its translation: CASSPSAGLAGNEQFF.

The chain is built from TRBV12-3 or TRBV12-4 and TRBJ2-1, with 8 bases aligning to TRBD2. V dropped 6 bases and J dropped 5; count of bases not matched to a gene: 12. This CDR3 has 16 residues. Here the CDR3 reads CASSAPAGRAHNEQFF. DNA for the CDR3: TGTGCCAGCAGCGCCCCGGCCGGGAGGGCCCACAATGAGCAGTTCTTC.

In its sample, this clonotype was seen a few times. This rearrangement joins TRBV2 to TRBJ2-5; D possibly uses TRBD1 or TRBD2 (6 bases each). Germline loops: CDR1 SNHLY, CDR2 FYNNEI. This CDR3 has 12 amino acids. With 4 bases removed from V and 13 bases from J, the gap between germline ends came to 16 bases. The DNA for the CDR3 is TGTGCCAGCAGTGTTCACGGGGGCGGAGGGTACTTC. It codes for CASSVHGGGGYF.

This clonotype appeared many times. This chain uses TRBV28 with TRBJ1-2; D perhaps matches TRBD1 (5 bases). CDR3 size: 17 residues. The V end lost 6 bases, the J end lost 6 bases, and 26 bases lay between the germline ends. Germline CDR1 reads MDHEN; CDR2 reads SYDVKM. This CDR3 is CASSRYQGRAGINGYTF. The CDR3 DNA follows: TGTGCCAGCAGCCGATATCAGGGCCGGGCGGGTATTAATGGCTACACCTTC.

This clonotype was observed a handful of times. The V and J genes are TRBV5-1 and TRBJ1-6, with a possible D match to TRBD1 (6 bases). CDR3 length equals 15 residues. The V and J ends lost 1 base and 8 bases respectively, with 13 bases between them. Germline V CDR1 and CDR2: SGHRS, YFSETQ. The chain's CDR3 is CASSLLQGGDSPLHF. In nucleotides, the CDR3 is TGCGCCAGCAGCTTGCTACAGGGAGGTGATTCACCCCTCCACTTT.

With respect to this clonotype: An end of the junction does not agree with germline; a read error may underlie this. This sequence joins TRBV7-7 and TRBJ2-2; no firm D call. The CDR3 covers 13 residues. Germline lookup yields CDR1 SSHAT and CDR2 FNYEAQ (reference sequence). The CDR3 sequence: CASSLAYTGELFF. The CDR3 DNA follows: TGTGCTAGCAGCTTAGCCTACACCGGGGAGCTGTTTTTT.

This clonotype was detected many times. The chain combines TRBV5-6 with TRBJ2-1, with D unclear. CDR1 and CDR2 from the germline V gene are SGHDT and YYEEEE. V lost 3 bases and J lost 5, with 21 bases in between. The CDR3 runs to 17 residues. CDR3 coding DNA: TGTGCCAGCAGCTCCCTTTTTTTGGCTTATGGGAACAATGAGCAGTTCTTC. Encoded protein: CASSSLFLAYGNNEQFF. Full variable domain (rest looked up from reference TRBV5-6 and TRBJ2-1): DAGVTQSPTHLIKTRGQQVTLRCSPKSGHDTVSWYQQALGQGPQFIFQYYEEEERQRGNFPDRFSGHQFPNYSSELNVNALLLGDSALYLCASSSLFLAYGNNEQFFGPGTRLTVL.

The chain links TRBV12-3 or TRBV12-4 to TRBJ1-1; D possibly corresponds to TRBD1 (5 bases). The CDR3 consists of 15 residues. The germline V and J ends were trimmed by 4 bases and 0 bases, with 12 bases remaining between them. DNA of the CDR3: TGTGCCAGCAGTTACCGCAGGGAAATGAACACTGAAGCTTTCTTT. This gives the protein CASSYRREMNTEAFF.

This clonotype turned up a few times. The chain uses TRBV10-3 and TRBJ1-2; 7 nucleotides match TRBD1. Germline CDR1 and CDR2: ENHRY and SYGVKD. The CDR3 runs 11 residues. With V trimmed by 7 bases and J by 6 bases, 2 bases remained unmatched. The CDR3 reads CAITQGNGYTF. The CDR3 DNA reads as TGTGCCATCACACAGGGGAATGGCTACACCTTC.

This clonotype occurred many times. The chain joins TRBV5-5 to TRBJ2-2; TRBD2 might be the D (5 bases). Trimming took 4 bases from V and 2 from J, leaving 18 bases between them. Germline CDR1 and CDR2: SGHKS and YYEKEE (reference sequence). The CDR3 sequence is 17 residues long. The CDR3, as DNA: TGTGCCAGCAGCCTGGTTAATCAGCGGATAAACACCGGGGAGCTGTTTTTT. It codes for CASSLVNQRINTGELFF. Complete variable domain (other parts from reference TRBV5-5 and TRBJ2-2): DAGVTQSPTHLIKTRGQQVTLRCSPISGHKSVSWYQQVLGQGPQFIFQYYEKEERGRGNFPDRFSARQFPNYSSELNVNALLLGDSALYLCASSLVNQRINTGELFFGEGSRLTVL.

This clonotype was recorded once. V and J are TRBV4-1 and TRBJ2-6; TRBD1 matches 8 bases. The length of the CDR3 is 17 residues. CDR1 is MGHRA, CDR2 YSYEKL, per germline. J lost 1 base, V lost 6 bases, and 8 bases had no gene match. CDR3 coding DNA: TGCGCCAGCAGGATTACAGGGGGAGTATCTGGGGCCAACGTCCTGACTTTC. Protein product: CASRITGGVSGANVLTF.

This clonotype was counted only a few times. CDR3 bases: TGTGCCAGCAAAATGGTACAGGGGGCCAGAGAGACCCAGTACTTC. It codes for CASKMVQGARETQYF. The chain couples TRBV2 to TRBJ2-5, with TRBD1 matching 9 bases. This CDR3 contains 15 residues. The germline gives CDR1 SNHLY, CDR2 FYNNEI. V was pared by 7 bases and J by 4 bases, with 10 bases of the junction left unmatched.

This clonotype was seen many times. As DNA, the CDR3 is TGTGCCAGCAGTATACTAGTTAGCGGGAGAAAATACGAGCAGTACTTC. Protein: CASSILVSGRKYEQYF. The chain is built from TRBV28 and TRBJ2-7, with 9 positions matching TRBD2. CDR3 length: 16 amino acids. V lost 5 bases to trimming and J lost 4 bases; unmatched junction nucleotides: 12. Looked up from germline, CDR1 is MDHEN and CDR2 is SYDVKM. The full variable domain, rest sourced from reference TRBV28 and TRBJ2-7, is DVKVTQSSRYLVKRTGEKVFLECVQDMDHENMFWYRQDPGLGLRLIYFSYDVKMKEKGDIPEGYSVSREKKERFSLILESASTNQTSMYLCASSILVSGRKYEQYFGPGTRLTVT.